This T cell receptor (beta chain) was sequenced in a study of shared clonotypes between healthy human individuals. With regard to this clone: What it binds is not known.

Points from the study as a whole: Rarefaction exposed incomplete sorted-subset sequencing despite large depth.

200 to 250 ng DNA, 25,000 to 30,000 T cell genomes, went into each sorted-subset replicate PCR. Profiled with immunoSEQ multiplex PCR; TCRdb holds only in-frame clones, not every one. The data show 2 million to 3 million clones, 90% to 95% seen once. The germline CDR1 and CDR2 sequences are LNHDA and SQIVND (reference sequence). V lost 5 bases and J lost 8, with 15 bases in between. The CDR3 sequence is 14 residues long. This receptor was obtained from a man between 18 and 29 years old in good health. Some clones in this sample may be carry-over from other donors' samples. V is TRBV19 and J is TRBJ1-4; D is unclear. The sequenced sample was naive CD4+ T cells from PBMCs. The subset was: CD45RA+ positively selected. CDR3: CASSGKYHGEKLFF. The DNA of the CDR3 is TGTGCCAGTAGTGGAAAATATCACGGAGAAAAACTGTTTTTT.